This paragraph covers one T cell receptor beta chain sequence. The J segment lost 3 bases and the V segment lost 7 bases, leaving 10 bases of the junction unmatched. The germline gives CDR1 SGHRS, CDR2 YFSETQ. There are 14 residues in the CDR3. These data come from a study of beta chain features in type 1 diabetes. cDNA synthesis used the whole RNA isolate, giving expressed TCRB sequences. Data came from immunoSEQ multiplex PCR; TCRdb stores just in-frame clones and leaves some out. The top ten hold over 1% of the sample, which has some 220,000 clones, about 11% seen once. The gene calls are TRBV5-1 and TRBJ2-7; 7 positions agree with TRBD1. The origin of this receptor is a man in his late teens or twenties in good health. Input material: central memory CD4+ T cells from blood. This CDR3 is CASGRDSPLYEQYF. The CDR3 nucleotides read TGCGCCAGCGGAAGGGACAGTCCCCTCTACGAGCAGTACTTC. Filled out from reference TRBV5-1 and TRBJ2-7, the complete variable domain reads KAGVTQTPRYLIKTRGQQVTLSCSPISGHRSVSWYQQTPGQGLQFLFEYFSETQRNKGNFPGRFSGRQFSNSRSEMNVSTLELGDSALYLCASGRDSPLYEQYFGPGTRLTVT.